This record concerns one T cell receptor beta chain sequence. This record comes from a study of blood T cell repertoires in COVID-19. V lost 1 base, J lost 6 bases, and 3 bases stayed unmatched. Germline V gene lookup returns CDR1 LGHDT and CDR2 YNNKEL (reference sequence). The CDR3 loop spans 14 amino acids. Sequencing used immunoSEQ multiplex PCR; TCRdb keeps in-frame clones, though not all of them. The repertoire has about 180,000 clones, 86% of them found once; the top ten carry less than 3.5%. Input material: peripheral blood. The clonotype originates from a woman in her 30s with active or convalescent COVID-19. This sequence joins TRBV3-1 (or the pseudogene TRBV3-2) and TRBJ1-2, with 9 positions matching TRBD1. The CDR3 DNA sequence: TGTGCCAGCAGCCAAGCCAGGACAGGGGATGGCTACACCTTC. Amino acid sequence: CASSQARTGDGYTF.